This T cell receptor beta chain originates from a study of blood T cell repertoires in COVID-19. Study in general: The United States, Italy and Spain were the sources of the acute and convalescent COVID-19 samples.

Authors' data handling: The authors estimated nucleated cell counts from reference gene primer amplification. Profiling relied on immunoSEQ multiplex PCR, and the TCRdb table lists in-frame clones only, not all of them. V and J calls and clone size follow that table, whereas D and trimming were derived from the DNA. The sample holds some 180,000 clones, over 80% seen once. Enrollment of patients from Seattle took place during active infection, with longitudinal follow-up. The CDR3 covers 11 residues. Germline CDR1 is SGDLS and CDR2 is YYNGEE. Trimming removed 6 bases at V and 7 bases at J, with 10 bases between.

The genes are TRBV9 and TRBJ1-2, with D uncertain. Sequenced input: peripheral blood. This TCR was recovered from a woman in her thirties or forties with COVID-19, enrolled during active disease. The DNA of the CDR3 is TGTGCCAGCAACACAGTGGGTGGCTACACCTTC. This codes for CASNTVGGYTF.